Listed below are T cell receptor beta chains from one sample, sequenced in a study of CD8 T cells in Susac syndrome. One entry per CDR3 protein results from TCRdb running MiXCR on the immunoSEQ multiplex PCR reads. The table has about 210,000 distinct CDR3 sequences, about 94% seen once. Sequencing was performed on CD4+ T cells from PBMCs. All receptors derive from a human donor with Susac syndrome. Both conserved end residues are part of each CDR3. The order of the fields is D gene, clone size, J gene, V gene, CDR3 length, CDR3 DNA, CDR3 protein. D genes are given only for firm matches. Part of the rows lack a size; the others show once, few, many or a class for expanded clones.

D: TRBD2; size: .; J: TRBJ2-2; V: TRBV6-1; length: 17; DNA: TGTGCCAGCAGTCGCGGTGTAGCGGGGGGGCGGAGCGGGGAGCTGTTTTTT; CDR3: CASSRGVAGGRSGELFF
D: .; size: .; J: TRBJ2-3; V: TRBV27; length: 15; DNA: TGTGCCAGCAGTCTTAGGATGGGGGGCACAGATACGCAGTATTTT; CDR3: CASSLRMGGTDTQYF
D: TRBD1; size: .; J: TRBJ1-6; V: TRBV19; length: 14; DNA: TGTGCCAGCGGGACAGGGTGGACCAATTCACCCCTCCACTTT; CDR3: CASGTGWTNSPLHF
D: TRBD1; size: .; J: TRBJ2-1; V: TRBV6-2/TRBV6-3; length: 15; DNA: TGTGCCAGCACTCCACCGGGACAGGGCTACAATGAGCAGTTCTTC; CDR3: CASTPPGQGYNEQFF
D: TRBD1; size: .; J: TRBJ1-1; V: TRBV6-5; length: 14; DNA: TGTGCCAGCAGTTACGACAGGGCGAACACTGAAGCTTTCTTT; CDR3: CASSYDRANTEAFF
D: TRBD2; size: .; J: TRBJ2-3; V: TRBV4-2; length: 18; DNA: TGTGCCAGCAGCCAAGATACCCCACTAGCGGGGGGCGGGGATACGCAGTATTTT; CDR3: CASSQDTPLAGGGDTQYF
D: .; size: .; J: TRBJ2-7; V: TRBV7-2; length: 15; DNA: TGTGCCAGCAGCTTAGTCGCAGAAAGCTCCTACGAGCAGTACTTC; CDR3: CASSLVAESSYEQYF
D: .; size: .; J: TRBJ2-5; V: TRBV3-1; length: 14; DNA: TGTGCCAGCAGCCAAGATGTGGTAGGGAAGACCCAGTACTTC; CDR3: CASSQDVVGKTQYF
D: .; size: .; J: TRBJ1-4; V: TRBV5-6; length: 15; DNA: TGTGCCAGCAGCCCGGACGTCGGATCTAATGAAAAACTGTTTTTT; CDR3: CASSPDVGSNEKLFF
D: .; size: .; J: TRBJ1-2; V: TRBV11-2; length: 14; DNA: TGTGCCAGCAGTCGTGGTTGGGGGGAGGATGGCTACACCTTC; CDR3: CASSRGWGEDGYTF
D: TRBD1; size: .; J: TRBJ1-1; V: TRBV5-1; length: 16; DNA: TGCGCCAGCAGCTTGGATTACCAGGGGGTGGGCACTGAAGCTTTCTTT; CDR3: CASSLDYQGVGTEAFF
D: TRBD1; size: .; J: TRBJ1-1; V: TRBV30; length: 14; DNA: TGTGCCTGGAGTGTACAGGGGGCGAACACTGAAGCTTTCTTT; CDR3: CAWSVQGANTEAFF
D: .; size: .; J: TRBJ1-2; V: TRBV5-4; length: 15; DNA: TGTGCCAGCAGCTTGGCCGGGTTATCAGCCTATGGCTACACCTTC; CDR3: CASSLAGLSAYGYTF
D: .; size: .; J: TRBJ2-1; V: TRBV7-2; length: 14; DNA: TGTGCCAGCAGCTGGAGGGAAGGGAATAATGAGCAGTTCTTC; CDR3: CASSWREGNNEQFF
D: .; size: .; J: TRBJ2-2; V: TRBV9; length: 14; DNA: TGTGCCAGCAGCGTAGGAGGGGGACCCGGGGAGCTGTTTTTT; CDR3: CASSVGGGPGELFF
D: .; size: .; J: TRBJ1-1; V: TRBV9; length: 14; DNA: TGTGCCAGCAGCGTAGCTTCCGAAGACACTGAAGCTTTCTTT; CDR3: CASSVASEDTEAFF
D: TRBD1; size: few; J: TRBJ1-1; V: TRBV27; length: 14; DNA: TGTGCCAGCAGTTTACAGGGGGGTAACACTGAAGCTTTCTTT; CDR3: CASSLQGGNTEAFF
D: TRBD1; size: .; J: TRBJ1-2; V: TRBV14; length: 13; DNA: TGTGCCAGCAGCCGGACAGGAGACTATGGCTACACCTTC; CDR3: CASSRTGDYGYTF
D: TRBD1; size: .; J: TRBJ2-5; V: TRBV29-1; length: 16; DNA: TGCAGCGTTGAAGGAGTCGGGACAGGGTTACGAGAGACCCAGTACTTC; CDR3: CSVEGVGTGLRETQYF
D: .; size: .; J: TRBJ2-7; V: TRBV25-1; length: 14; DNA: TGTGCCAGCAGTGCCTCGGGACCTCCCTACGAGCAGTACTTC; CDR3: CASSASGPPYEQYF
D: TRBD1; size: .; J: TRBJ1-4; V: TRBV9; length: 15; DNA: TGTGCCAGCAGCCACTCAGGGACAGGGAATGAAAAACTGTTTTTT; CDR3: CASSHSGTGNEKLFF
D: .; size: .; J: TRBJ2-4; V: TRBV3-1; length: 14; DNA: TGTGCCAGCAGCCATAGGGGTTTGGAAAACATTCAGTACTTC; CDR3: CASSHRGLENIQYF
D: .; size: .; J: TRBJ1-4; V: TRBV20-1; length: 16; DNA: TGCAGTGCTAGCCCTTTAAGGGGGGCTCGGGATGAAAAACTGTTTTTT; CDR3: CSASPLRGARDEKLFF
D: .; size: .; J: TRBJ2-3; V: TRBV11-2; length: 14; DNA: TGTGCCAGCACCGCGACTCGACACACAGATACGCAGTATTTT; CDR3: CASTATRHTDTQYF
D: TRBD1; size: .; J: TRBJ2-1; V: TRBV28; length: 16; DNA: TGTGCCAGCAGTGGGCCCCAAGGGACAGACCACAATGAGCAGTTCTTC; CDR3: CASSGPQGTDHNEQFF
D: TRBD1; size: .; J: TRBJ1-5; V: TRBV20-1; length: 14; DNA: TGCAGTGCTAGTTCCAGGGGGGAAGTTCAGCCCCAGCATTTT; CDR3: CSASSRGEVQPQHF
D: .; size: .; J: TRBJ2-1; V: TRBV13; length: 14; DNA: TGTGCCAGCAGCCGACTACCCAGTGGCGATGAGCAGTTCTTC; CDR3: CASSRLPSGDEQFF
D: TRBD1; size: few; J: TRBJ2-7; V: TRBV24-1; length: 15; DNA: TGTGCCACCAGTGATTTGGGGACAGGGGTGGACGAGCAGTACTTC; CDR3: CATSDLGTGVDEQYF
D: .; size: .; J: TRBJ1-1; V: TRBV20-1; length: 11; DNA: TGCAGTGCTAGGACCCCGAACGAAGCTTTCTTT; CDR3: CSARTPNEAFF
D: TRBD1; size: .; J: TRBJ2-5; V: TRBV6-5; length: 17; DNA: TGTGCCAGCAGTTACTCTGCAGGGGGTCGGATACTCGAGACCCAGTACTTC; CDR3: CASSYSAGGRILETQYF
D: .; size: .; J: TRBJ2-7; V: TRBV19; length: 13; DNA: TGTGCCAGTAGTATAGTTGTTTCTACCGAGCAGTACTTC; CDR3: CASSIVVSTEQYF
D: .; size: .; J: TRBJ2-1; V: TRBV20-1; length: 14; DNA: TGCAGTGCTAGAGCTGGGGTTGGGGACAATGAGCAGTTCTTC; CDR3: CSARAGVGDNEQFF
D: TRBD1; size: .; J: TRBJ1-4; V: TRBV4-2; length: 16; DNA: TGTGCCAGCAGCCAAGATGTGGGACAGGGAAGTGAAAAACTGTTTTTT; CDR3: CASSQDVGQGSEKLFF
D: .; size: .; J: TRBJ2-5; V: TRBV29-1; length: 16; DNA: TGCAGCGTTGAAGGGCTAGAGAAACCTAGCCAAGAGACCCAGTACTTC; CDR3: CSVEGLEKPSQETQYF
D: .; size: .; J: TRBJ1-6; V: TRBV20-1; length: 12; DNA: TGCAGTCCTTTCTCCTATAATTCACCCCTCCACTTT; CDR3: CSPFSYNSPLHF
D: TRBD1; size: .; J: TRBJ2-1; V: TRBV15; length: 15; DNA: TGTGCCACCAGCAGAGACAGGGACAGCTACAATGAGCAGTTCTTC; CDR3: CATSRDRDSYNEQFF